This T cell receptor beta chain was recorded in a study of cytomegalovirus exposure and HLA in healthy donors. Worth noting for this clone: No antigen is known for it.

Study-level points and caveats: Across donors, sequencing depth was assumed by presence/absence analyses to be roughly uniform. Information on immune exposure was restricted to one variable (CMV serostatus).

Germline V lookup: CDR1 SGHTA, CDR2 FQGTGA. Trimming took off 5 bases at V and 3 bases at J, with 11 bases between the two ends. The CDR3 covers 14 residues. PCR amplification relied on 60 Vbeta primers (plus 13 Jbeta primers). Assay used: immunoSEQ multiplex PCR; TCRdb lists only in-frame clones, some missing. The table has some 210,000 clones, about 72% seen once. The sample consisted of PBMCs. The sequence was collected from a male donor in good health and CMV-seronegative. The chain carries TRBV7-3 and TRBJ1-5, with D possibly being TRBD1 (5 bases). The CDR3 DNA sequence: TGTGCCAGCAGCCCGACAGCCTACAATCAGCCCCAGCATTTT. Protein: CASSPTAYNQPQHF.